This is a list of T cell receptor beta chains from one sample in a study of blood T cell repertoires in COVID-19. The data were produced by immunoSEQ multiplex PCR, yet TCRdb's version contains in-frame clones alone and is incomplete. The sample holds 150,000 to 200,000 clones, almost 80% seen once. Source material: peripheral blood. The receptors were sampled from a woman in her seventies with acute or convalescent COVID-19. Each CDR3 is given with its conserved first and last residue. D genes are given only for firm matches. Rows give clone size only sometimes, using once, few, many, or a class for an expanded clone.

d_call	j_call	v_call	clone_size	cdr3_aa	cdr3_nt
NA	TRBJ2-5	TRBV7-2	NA	CASSLDYTQETQYF	TGTGCCAGCAGCCTAGACTATACACAAGAGACCCAGTACTTC
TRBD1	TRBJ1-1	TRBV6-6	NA	CASSPSGGQTNTEAFF	TGTGCCAGCAGTCCCTCAGGGGGACAAACGAACACTGAAGCTTTCTTT
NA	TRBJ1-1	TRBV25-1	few	CASRGGTEAFF	TGTGCCAGCAGGGGGGGAACTGAAGCTTTCTTT
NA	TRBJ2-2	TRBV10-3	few	CAISERGSSTGELFF	TGTGCCATCAGTGAACGGGGTTCGTCCACCGGGGAGCTGTTTTTT
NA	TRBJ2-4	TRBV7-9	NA	CASSLSARGNIQYF	TGTGCCAGCAGCTTGAGCGCGAGGGGGAACATTCAGTACTTC
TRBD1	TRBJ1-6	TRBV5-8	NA	CASSPRQGRIHF	TGTGCCAGCAGCCCTAGACAGGGGCGAATCCACTTT
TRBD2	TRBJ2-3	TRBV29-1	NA	CSVEGGRGFTDTQYF	TGCAGCGTTGAGGGTGGGAGGGGTTTTACAGATACGCAGTATTTT
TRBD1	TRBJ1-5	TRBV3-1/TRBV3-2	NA	CASSQGRGQGAQSRQPQHF	TGTGCCAGCAGCCAAGGGAGAGGACAGGGGGCTCAGTCCCGCCAGCCCCAGCATTTT
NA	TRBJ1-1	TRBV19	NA	CASKVQLNTEAFF	TGTGCCAGTAAAGTACAGTTGAACACTGAAGCTTTCTTT
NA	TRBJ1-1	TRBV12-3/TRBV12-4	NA	CASSQVSNTEAFF	TGTGCCAGCAGTCAGGTTTCGAACACTGAAGCTTTCTTT
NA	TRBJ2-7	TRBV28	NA	CASSLGFYEQYF	TGTGCCAGCAGCCTGGGCTTTTACGAGCAGTACTTC
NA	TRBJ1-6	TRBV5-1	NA	CASSVTGTNSPLHF	TGCGCCAGCAGCGTCACAGGGACCAATTCACCCCTCCACTTT
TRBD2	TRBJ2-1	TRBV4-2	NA	CASSQEAGSVNEQFF	TGTGCCAGCAGCCAGGAAGCGGGGAGTGTGAATGAGCAGTTCTTC
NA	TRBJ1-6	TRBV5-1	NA	CASSLEEVERSPLHF	TGCGCCAGCAGCTTGGAAGAGGTAGAGAGGTCACCCCTCCACTTT
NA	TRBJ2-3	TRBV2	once	CASSAVSSTDTQYF	TGTGCCAGCAGTGCTGTATCTAGCACAGATACGCAGTATTTT
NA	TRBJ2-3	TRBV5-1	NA	CASSFGTGTDTQYF	TGCGCCAGCAGCTTCGGTACAGGGACGGATACGCAGTATTTT
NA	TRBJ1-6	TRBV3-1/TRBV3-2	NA	CASSRAEFNSPLHF	TGTGCCAGCAGCCGGGCAGAATTTAATTCACCCCTCCACTTT
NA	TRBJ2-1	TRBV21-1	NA	CASSVRGSLSYNEQFF	TGTGCCAGCAGCGTGAGGGGGTCCCTCTCCTACAATGAGCAGTTCTTC
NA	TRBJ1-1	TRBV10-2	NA	CASTLAWGYTEAFF	TGCGCCAGCACCCTAGCGTGGGGTTACACTGAAGCTTTCTTT
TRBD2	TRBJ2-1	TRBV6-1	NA	CASSEMVTSGGRNEQFF	TGTGCCAGCAGTGAAATGGTAACTAGCGGGGGCAGGAATGAGCAGTTCTTC
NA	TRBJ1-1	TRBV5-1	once	CASSLGQEDTEAFF	TGCGCCAGCAGCTTGGGTCAGGAGGACACTGAAGCTTTCTTT
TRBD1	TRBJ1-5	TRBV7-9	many	CASSLGDRHQPQHF	TGTGCCAGCAGCTTAGGGGACAGGCATCAGCCCCAGCATTTT